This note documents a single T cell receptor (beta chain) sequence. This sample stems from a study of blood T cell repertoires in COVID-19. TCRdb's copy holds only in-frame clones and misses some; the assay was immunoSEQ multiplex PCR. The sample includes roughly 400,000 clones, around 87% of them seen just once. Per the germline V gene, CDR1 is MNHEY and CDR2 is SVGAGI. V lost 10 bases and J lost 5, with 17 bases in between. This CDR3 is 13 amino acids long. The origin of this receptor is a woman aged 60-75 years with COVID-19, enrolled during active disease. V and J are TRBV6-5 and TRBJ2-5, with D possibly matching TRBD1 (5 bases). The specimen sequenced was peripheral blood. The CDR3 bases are TGTGCCACCAAAGACCCGCCAGGGGAGACCCAGTACTTC. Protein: CATKDPPGETQYF.